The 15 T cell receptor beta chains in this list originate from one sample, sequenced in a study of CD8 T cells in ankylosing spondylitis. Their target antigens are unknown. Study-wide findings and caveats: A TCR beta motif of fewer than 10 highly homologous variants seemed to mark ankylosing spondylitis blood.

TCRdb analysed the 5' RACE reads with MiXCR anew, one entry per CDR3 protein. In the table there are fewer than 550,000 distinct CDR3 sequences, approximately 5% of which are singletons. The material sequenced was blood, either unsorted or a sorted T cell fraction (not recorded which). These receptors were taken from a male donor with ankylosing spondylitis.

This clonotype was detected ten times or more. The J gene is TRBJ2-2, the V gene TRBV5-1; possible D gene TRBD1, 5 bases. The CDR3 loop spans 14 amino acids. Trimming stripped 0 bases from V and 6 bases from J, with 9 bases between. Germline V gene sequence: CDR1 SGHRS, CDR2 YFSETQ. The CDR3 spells CASSLVQGSGELFF. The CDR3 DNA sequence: TGCGCCAGCAGCTTGGTGCAGGGCTCCGGGGAGCTGTTTTTT.

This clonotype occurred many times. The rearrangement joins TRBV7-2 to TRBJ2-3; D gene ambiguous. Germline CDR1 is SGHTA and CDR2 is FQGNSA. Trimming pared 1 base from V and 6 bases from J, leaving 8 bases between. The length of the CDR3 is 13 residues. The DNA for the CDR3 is TGTGCCAGCAGCTTAGGGGCTGGGGATACGCAGTATTTT. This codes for CASSLGAGDTQYF. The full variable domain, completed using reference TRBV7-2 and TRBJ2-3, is GAGVSQSPSNKVTEKGKDVELRCDPISGHTALYWYRQSLGQGLEFLIYFQGNSAPDKSGLPSDRFSAERTGGSVSTLTIQRTQQEDSAVYLCASSLGAGDTQYFGPGTRLTVL.

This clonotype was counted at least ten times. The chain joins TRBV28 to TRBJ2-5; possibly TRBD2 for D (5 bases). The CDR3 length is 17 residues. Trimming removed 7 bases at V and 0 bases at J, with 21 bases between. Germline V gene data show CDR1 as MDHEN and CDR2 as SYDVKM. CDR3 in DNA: TGTGCCAGCACCCCGCGACGGGGTAATCCGTACCAAGAGACCCAGTACTTC. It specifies CASTPRRGNPYQETQYF.

The CDR3 loop is CASSLGPTATGETQYF. DNA for the CDR3: TGTGCCAGCAGCTTAGGTCCGACAGCGACGGGGGAGACCCAGTACTTC. The chain employs TRBV7-2 and TRBJ2-5, with D perhaps given as TRBD1 or TRBD2 (5 bases each). Trimming pared 1 base from V and 5 bases from J, leaving 17 bases between. This CDR3 spans 16 amino acids. CDR1 and CDR2 from the germline V gene are SGHTA and FQGNSA.

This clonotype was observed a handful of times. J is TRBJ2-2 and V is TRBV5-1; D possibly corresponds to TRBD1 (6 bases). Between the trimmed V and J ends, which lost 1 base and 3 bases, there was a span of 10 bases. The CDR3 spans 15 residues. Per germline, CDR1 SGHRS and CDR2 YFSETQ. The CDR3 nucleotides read TGCGCCAGCAGCTTGTCTAGGACAGACACCGGGGAGCTGTTTTTT. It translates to CASSLSRTDTGELFF.

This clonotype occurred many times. As DNA, the CDR3 is TGCAGTGCAATCCGAAGTCGGGATTCACCCCTCCACTTT. It is translated as CSAIRSRDSPLHF. J is TRBJ1-6 and V is TRBV20-1; D remains unclear. From germline, CDR1 is DFQATT and CDR2 SNEGSKA (reference sequence). Trimming took off 6 bases at V and 8 bases at J, with 14 bases between the two ends. The CDR3 extends over 13 amino acids.

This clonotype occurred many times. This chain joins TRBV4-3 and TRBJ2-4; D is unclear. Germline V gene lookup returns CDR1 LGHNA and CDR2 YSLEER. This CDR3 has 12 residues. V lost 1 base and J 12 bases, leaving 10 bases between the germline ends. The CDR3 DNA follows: TGCGCCAGCAGCCAAGGGAATGGGAATCAGTACTTC. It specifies CASSQGNGNQYF.

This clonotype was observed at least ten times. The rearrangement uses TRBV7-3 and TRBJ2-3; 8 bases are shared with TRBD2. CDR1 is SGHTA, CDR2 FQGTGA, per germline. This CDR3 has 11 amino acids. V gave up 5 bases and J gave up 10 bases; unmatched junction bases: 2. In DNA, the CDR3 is TGTGCCAGCAGCACGGGGGGGGCGCAGTATTTT. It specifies CASSTGGAQYF.

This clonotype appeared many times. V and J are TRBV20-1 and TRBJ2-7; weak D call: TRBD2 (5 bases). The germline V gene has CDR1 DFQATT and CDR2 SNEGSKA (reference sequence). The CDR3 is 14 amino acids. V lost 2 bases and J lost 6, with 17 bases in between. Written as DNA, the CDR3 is TGCAGTGCTAGAATTTGGGGTGGGAGATCCGAGCAGTACTTC. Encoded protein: CSARIWGGRSEQYF.

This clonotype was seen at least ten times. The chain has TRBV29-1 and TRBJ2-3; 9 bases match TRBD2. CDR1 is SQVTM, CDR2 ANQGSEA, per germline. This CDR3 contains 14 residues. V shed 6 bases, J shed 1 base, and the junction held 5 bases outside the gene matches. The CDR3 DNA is TGCAGCGTAGGGACTAGCATCGGCACAGATACGCAGTATTTT. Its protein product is CSVGTSIGTDTQYF.

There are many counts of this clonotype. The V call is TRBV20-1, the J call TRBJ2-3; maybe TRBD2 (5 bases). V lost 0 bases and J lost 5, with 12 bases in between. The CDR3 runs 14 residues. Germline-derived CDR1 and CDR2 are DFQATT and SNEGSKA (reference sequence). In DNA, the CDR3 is TGCAGTGCTAGAGAGGAATCGAGGGAAGATACGCAGTATTTT. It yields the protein CSAREESREDTQYF.

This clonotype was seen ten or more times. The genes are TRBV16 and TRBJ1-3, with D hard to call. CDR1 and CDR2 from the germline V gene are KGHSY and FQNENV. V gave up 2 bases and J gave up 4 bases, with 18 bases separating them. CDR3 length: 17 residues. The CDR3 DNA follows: TGTGCCAGCAGCCAAGGAGATGTGAGGGCGTCCGGAAACACCATATATTTT. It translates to CASSQGDVRASGNTIYF.

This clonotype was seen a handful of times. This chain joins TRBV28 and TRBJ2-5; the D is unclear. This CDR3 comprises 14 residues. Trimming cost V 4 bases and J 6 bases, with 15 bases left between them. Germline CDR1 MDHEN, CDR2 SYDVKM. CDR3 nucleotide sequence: TGTGCCAGCAGTTCAAGACTTAGGGCCAAGACCCAGTACTTC. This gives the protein CASSSRLRAKTQYF.

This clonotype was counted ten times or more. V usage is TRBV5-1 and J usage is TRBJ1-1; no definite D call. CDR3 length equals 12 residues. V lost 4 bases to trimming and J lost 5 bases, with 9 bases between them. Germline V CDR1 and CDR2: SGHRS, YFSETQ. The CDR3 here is CASSQARTEAFF. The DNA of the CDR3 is TGCGCCAGCAGCCAAGCGAGGACTGAAGCTTTCTTT.

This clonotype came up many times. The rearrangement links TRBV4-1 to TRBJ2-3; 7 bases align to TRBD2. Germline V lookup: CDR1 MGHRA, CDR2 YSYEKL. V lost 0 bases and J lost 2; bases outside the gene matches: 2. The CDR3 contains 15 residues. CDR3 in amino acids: CASSQERDYTDTQYF. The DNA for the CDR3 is TGCGCCAGCAGCCAAGAGAGGGACTACACAGATACGCAGTATTTT.